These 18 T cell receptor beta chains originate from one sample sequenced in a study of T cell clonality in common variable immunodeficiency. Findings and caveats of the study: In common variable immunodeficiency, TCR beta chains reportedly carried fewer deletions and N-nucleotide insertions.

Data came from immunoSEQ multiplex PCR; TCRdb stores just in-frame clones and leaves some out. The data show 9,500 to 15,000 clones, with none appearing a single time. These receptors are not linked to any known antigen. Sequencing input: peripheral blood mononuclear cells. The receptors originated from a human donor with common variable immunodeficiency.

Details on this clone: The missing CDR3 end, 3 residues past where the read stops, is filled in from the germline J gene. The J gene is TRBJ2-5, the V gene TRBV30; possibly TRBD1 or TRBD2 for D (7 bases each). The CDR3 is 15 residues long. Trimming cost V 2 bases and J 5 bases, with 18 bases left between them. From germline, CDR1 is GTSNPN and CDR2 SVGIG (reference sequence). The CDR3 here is CAWSPQGRAWETQYF. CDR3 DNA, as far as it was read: TGTGCCTGGAGTCCACAGGGGAGGGCCTGGGAGACC.

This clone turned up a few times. CDR3 DNA (partial): TGTGCCAGTAGACCCTCCCCCGTAGCGGGGGCCGACTCCTACAATGAG. Translating gives CASRPSPVAGADSYNE. The whole CDR3 region reads CASRPSPVAGADSYNEQFF. The V and J genes are TRBV19 and TRBJ2-1; 9 nucleotides agree with TRBD2. The sequence runs out 3 residues before the end of the CDR3; the remainder is reconstructed from the germline J gene. Trimming at V came to 6 bases and at J to 0 bases, leaving 15 bases not matched to a gene. Germline V lookup: CDR1 LNHDA, CDR2 SQIVND (reference sequence). The CDR3 sequence is 19 residues long.

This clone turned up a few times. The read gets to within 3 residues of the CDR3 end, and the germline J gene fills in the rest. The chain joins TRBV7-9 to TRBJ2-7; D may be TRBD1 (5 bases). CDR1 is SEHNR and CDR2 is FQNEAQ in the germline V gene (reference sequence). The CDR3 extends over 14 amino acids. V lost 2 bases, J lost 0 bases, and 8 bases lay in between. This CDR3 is CASSLIDSSYEQYF. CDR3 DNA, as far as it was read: TGTGCCAGCAGCTTAATCGACAGCTCCTACGAG.

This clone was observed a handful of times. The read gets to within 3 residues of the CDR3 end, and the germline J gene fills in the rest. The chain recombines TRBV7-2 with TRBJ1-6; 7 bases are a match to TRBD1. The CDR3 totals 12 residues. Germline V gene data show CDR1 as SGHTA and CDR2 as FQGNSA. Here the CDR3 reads CASSPGQAALHF. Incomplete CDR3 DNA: TGTGCCAGCAGCCCCGGACAGGCGGCC.

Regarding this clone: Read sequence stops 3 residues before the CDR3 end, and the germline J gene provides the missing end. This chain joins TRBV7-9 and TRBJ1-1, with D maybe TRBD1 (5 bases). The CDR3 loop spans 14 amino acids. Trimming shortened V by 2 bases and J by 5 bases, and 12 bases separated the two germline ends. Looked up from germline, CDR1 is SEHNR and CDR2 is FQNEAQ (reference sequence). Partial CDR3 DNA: TGTGCCAGCAGCTTAACAGGACGAGGGACTGAA. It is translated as CASSLTGRGTE. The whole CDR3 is CASSLTGRGTEAFF. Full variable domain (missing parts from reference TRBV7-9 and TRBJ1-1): DTGVSQNPRHKITKRGQNVTFRCDPISEHNRLYWYRQTLGQGPEFLTYFQNEAQLEKSRLLSDRFSAERPKGSFSTLEIQRTEQGDSAMYLCASSLTGRGTEAFFGQGTRLTVV.

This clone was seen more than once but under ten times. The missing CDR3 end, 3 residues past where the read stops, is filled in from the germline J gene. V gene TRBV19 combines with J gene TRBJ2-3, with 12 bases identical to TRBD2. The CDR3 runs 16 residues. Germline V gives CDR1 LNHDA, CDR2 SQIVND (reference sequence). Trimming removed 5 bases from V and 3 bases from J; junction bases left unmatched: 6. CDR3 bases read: TGTGCCAGTAGTGTTGGACTAGCGGGACTTACAGATACG. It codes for CASSVGLAGLTDT. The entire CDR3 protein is CASSVGLAGLTDTQYF.

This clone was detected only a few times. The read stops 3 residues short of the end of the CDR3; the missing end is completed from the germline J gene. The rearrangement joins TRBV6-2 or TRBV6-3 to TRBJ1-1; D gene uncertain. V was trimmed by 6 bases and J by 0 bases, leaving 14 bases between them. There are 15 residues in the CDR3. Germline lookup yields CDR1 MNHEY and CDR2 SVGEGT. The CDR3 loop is CASRQDYLMNTEAFF. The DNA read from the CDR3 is TGTGCCAGCAGACAAGACTACCTAATGAACACTGAA.

This CDR3 is CASSSDSGGQETQYF. The DNA read from the CDR3 is TGTGCCAGCAGCTCGGATAGCGGGGGCCAAGAGACC. The chain links TRBV7-3 to TRBJ2-5; 9 bases match TRBD2. The CDR3 end is not reached by the read, which stops 3 residues before it; the germline J gene fills it in. J was trimmed by 1 base and V by 4 bases; bases with no gene match: 4. This CDR3 region has 15 residues. CDR1 is SGHTA, CDR2 FQGTGA, per germline. Combining the CDR3 with reference TRBV7-3 and TRBJ2-5 gives the whole variable domain GAGVSQTPSNKVTEKGKYVELRCDPISGHTALYWYRQSLGQGPEFLIYFQGTGAADDSGLPNDRFFAVRPEGSVSTLKIQRTERGDSAVYLCASSSDSGGQETQYFGPGTRLLVL.

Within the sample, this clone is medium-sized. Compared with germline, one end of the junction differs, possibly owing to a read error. Partial CDR3 DNA: TGCGCCAGCAGCCTAACTTTAGCGGGGGGGCCGGTCCATGAG. Translating gives CASSLTLAGGPVHE. The whole CDR3 sequence reads CASSLTLAGGPVHEQFF. The V call is TRBV4-2, the J call TRBJ2-1; TRBD2 matches at 11 bases. The sequence runs out 3 residues before the end of the CDR3; the remainder is reconstructed from the germline J gene. CDR3 length: 17 amino acids. Germline V gene sequence: CDR1 LGHNA, CDR2 YNFKEQ.

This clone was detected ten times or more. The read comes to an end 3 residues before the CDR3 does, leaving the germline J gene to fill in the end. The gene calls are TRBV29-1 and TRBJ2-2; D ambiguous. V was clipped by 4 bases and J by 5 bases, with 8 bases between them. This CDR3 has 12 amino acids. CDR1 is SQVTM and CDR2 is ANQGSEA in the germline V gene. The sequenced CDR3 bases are TGCAGCGTTGGGGTAGCAACCGGGGAG. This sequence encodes CSVGVATGE. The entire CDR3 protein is CSVGVATGELFF.

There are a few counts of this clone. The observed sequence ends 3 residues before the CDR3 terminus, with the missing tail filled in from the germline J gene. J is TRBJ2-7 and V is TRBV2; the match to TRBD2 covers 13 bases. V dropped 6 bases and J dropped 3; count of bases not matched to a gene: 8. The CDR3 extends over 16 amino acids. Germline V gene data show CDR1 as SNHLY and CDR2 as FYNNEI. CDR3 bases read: TGTGCCAGCAGAAGAGGACTAGCGGGGGCGATCTACGAG. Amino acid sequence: CASRRGLAGAIYE. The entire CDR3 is CASRRGLAGAIYEQYF.

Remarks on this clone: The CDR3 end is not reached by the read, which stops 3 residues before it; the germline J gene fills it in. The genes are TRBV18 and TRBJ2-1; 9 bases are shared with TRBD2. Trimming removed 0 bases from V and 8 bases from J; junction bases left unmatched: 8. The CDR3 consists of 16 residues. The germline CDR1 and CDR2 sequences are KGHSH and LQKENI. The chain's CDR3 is CASSPPFAGGPDEQFF. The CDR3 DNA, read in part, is TGTGCCAGCTCACCACCATTCGCGGGGGGGCCGGATGAG.

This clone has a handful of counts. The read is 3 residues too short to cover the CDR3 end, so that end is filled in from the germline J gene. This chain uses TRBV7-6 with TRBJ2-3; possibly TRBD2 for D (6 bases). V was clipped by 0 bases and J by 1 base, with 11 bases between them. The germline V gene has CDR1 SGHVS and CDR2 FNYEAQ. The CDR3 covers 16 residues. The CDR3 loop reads CASSLAAGSRTDTQYF. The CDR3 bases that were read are TGTGCCAGCAGCTTAGCGGCGGGGTCTCGCACAGATACG.

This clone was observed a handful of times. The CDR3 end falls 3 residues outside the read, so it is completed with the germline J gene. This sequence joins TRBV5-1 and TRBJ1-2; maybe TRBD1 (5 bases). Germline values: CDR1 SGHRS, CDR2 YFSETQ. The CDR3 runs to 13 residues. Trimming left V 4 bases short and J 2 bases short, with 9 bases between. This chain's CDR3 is CASSTAGNYGYTF. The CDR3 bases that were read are TGCGCCAGCAGCACTGCAGGGAACTATGGC.

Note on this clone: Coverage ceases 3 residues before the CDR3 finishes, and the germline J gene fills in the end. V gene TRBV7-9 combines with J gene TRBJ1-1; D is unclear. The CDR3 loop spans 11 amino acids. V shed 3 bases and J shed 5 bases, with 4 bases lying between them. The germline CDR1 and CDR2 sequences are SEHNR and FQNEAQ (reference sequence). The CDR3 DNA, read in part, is TGTGCCAGCAGCTTCGGGACTGAA. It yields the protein CASSFGTE. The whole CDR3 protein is CASSFGTEAFF.

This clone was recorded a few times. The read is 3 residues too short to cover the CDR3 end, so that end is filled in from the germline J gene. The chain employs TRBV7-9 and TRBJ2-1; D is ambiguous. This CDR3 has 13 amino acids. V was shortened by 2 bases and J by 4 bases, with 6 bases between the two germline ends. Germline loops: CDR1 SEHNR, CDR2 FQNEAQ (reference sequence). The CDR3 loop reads CASSLPQYNEQFF. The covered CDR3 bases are TGTGCCAGCAGCTTACCCCAGTACAATGAG.

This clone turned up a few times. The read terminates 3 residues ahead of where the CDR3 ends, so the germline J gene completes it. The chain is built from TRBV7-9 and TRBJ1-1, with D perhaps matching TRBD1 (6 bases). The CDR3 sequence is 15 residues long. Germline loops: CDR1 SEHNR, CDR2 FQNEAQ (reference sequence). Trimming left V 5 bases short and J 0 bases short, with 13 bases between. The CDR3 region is CASSVGQYMNTEAFF. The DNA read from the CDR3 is TGTGCCAGCAGCGTCGGACAGTACATGAACACTGAA.

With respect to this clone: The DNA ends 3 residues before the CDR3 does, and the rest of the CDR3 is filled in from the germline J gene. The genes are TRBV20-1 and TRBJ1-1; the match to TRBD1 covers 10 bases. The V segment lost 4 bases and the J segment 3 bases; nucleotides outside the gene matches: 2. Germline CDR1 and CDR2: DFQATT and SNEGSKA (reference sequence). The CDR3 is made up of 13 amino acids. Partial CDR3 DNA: TGCAGTGCTATGGGACAGGGGCACACTGAA. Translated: CSAMGQGHTE. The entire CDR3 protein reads CSAMGQGHTEAFF.